One sample yielded the 11 T cell receptor beta chains listed below, sequenced in a study of blood T cell repertoires in COVID-19. Clones were sequenced by immunoSEQ multiplex PCR, and TCRdb holds only the in-frame ones, with some missing. The profile shows some 14,000 clones, 80% to 90% of them singletons. Input material: peripheral blood. The receptors here all came from a human donor in a cohort sampled during active COVID-19.

The rearrangement joins TRBV28 to TRBJ2-3; 10 bases align to TRBD2. This CDR3 comprises 15 residues. The junction had 7 bases not matched to a gene; V was cut back by 4 bases and J by 6 bases. Looked up from germline, CDR1 is MDHEN and CDR2 is SYDVKM. CDR3 sequence: CASSSPAGGLDTQYF. The CDR3 DNA follows: TGTGCCAGCAGTTCCCCAGCGGGAGGGCTGGATACGCAGTATTTT.

This sequence joins TRBV3-1 (or the pseudogene TRBV3-2) and TRBJ2-7, with D possibly matching TRBD2 (6 bases). This CDR3 region has 12 residues. Trimming stripped 3 bases from V and 3 bases from J, with 6 bases between. CDR1 LGHDT and CDR2 YNNKEL come from the germline V gene (reference sequence). DNA for the CDR3: TGTGCCAGCAGCCAGGACTACTACGAGCAGTACTTC. Its protein product is CASSQDYYEQYF.

The V gene is TRBV4-3, the J gene TRBJ2-5; D is possibly TRBD1 (6 bases). CDR1 and CDR2 from the germline V gene are LGHNA and YSLEER. The ends were cut back, 2 bases at V and 2 bases at J, with 18 bases in the middle. The CDR3 runs 17 residues. The DNA of the CDR3 is TGCGCCAGCAGCCAATCTATTTTACAGGGACAACAAGAGACCCAGTACTTC. Translating it yields CASSQSILQGQQETQYF.

The chain carries TRBV3-1 (or the pseudogene TRBV3-2) and TRBJ2-7; D gene unclear. Trimming shortened V by 4 bases and J by 2 bases, and 15 bases separated the two germline ends. Germline-derived CDR1 and CDR2 are LGHDT and YNNKEL (reference sequence). The CDR3 consists of 15 residues. The CDR3 protein is CASSPTEALAYEQYF. The CDR3 region has the DNA TGTGCCAGCAGCCCTACCGAGGCGCTCGCCTACGAGCAGTACTTC.

Notes on this clone: Other nucleotide sequences from this sample produce the same CDR3. The chain has TRBV30 and TRBJ1-4; 7 nucleotides line up with TRBD1. Germline CDR1 reads GTSNPN; CDR2 reads SVGIG (reference sequence). This CDR3 contains 14 residues. J was trimmed by 5 bases and V by 5 bases; bases with no gene match: 8. The DNA for the CDR3 is TGTGCCTGGGCAGGGGGGCCATTAAATGAAAAACTGTTTTTT. Residues: CAWAGGPLNEKLFF. The full variable domain, rest sourced from reference TRBV30 and TRBJ1-4, is SQTIHQWPATLVQPVGSPLSLECTVEGTSNPNLYWYRQAAGRGLQLLFYSVGIGQISSEVPQNLSASRPQDRQFILSSKKLLLSDSGFYLCAWAGGPLNEKLFFGSGTQLSVL.

The J gene is TRBJ2-7, the V gene TRBV5-4; D is ambiguous. Germline V gene lookup returns CDR1 SGHNT and CDR2 YYREEE (reference sequence). Trimming stripped 1 base from V and 3 bases from J, with 5 bases between. The CDR3 is 12 residues long. CDR3 nucleotide sequence: TGTGCCAGCAGCTTGACTAACTACGAGCAGTACTTC. It is translated as CASSLTNYEQYF.

This chain uses TRBV19 with TRBJ1-5, with D maybe TRBD1 (6 bases). CDR1 and CDR2 (germline): LNHDA, SQIVND (reference sequence). CDR3 length equals 15 residues. V was shortened by 2 bases and J by 5 bases, with 13 bases between the two germline ends. The DNA for the CDR3 is TGTGCCAGTAGTATAACAACAGGGAGGGATCAGCCCCAGCATTTT. Translation gives CASSITTGRDQPQHF.

The chain employs TRBV7-2 and TRBJ1-5; unclear D gene. V dropped 5 bases and J dropped 1 base, with 12 bases sitting between them. Germline CDR1 is SGHTA and CDR2 is FQGNSA. The CDR3 runs to 15 residues. The CDR3 loop reads CASSLPGFSNQPQHF. DNA for the CDR3: TGTGCCAGCAGCCTCCCAGGATTCAGCAATCAGCCCCAGCATTTT.

The chain recombines TRBV28 with TRBJ2-7; 11 bases match TRBD2. The length of the CDR3 is 20 residues. CDR1 and CDR2 from the germline V gene are MDHEN and SYDVKM. V was clipped by 3 bases and J by 0 bases; unmatched bases: 16. In DNA, the CDR3 is TGTGCCAGCAGTTTGGATACCGGGACTAGCGGAGGAAGGAGCTCCTACGAGCAGTACTTC. This codes for CASSLDTGTSGGRSSYEQYF.

The CDR3: CASSEAHSRVYSRDGYTF. DNA of the CDR3: TGTGCCAGCAGTGAAGCGCACAGCAGGGTTTACTCCAGGGATGGCTACACCTTC. The rearrangement joins TRBV2 to TRBJ1-2; the D gene is possibly TRBD1 (5 bases). CDR1 is SNHLY and CDR2 is FYNNEI in the germline V gene. V lost 0 bases and J lost 6, with 23 bases in between. This CDR3 comprises 18 residues.

This clone was detected only once. The V call is TRBV25-1, the J call TRBJ2-5; TRBD2 agrees at 8 bases. Germline-derived CDR1 and CDR2 are MGHDK and SYGVNS. The CDR3 consists of 15 residues. V was clipped by 5 bases and J by 5 bases; unmatched bases: 10. The CDR3 sequence is CASSPRERGLETQYF. CDR3 sequence (DNA): TGTGCCAGCAGTCCCAGGGAGCGGGGGTTGGAGACCCAGTACTTC.